This T cell receptor beta chain was found in a study of identical twins. V was cut by 5 bases and J by 2 bases, with 12 bases left in between. Per germline, CDR1 LGHDT and CDR2 YNNKEL (reference sequence). CDR3 length: 14 residues. Each CDR3 protein gets one entry after TCRdb re-called the 5' RACE reads with MiXCR. The repertoire includes 750,000 to 950,000 distinct CDR3 sequences, about 12% of them detected once, and around 1.6% sits in the top ten. About this clonotype: Its target is unknown.

Regarding the study as a whole: Findings depended on cross-sectional statistics rather than tracking the same donors.

The data were also submitted as part of a second study, on yellow fever vaccine responses in identical twins.

The receptor was derived from a woman aged 18-29 years in good health. The sequenced sample consisted of PBMCs. V is TRBV3-1 and J is TRBJ2-5, with a weak D call TRBD1 (6 bases). The CDR3 sequence: CASSKDSIQETQYF. The DNA of the CDR3 is TGTGCCAGCAGCAAGGACAGTATTCAAGAGACCCAGTACTTC.